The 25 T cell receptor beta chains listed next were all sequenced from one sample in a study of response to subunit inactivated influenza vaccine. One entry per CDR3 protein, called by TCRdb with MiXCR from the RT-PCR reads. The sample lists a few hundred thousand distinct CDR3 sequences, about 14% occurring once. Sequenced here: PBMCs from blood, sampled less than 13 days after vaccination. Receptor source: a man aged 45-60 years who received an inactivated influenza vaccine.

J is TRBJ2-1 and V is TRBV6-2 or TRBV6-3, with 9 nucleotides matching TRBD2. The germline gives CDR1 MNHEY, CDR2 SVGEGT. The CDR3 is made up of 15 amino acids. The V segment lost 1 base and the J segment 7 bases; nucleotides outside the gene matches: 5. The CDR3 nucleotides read TGTGCCAGCAGTTACTTGCGGGGGGGCATGAATGAGCAGTTCTTC. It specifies CASSYLRGGMNEQFF.

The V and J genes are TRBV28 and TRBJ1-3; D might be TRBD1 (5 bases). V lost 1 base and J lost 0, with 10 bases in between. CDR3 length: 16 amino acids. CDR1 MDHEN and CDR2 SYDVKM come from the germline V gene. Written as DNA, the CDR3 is TGTGCCAGCAGTTTATTAGGGACCAGCTCTGGAAACACCATATATTTT. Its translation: CASSLLGTSSGNTIYF.

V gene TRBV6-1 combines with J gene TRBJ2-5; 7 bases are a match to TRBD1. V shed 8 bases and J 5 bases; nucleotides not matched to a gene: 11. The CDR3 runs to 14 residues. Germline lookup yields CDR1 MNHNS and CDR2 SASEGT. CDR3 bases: TGTGCCAGCCAAAGCGCAGGGGGTAGGGAGACCCAGTACTTC. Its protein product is CASQSAGGRETQYF.

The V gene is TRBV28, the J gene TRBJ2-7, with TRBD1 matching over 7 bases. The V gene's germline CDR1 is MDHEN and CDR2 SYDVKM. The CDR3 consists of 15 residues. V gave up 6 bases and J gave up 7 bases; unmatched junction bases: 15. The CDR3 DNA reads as TGTGCCAGCAGACCCCAAGGGGGCGCCGTTTGGGAGCAGTACTTC. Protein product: CASRPQGGAVWEQYF.

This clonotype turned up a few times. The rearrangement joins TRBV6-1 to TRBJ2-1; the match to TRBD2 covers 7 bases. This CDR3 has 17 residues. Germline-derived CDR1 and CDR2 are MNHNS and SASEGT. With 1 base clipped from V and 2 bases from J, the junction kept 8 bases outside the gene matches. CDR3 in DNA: TGTGCCAGCAGTGAAGGTGTAGGGCTAGCGGCCTACAATGAGCAGTTCTTC. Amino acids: CASSEGVGLAAYNEQFF.

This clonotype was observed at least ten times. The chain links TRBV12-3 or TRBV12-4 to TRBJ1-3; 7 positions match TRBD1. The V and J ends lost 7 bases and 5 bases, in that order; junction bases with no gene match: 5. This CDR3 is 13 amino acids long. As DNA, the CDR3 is TGTGCCAGCACCGAACAGGGGCGAAACACCATATATTTT. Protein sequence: CASTEQGRNTIYF.

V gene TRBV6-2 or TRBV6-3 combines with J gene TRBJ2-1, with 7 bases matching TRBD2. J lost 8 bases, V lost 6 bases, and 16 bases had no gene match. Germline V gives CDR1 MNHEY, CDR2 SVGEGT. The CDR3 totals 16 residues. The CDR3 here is CASSSGRGGVVDEQFF. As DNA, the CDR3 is TGTGCCAGCAGCTCGGGAAGGGGAGGGGTCGTCGATGAGCAGTTCTTC.

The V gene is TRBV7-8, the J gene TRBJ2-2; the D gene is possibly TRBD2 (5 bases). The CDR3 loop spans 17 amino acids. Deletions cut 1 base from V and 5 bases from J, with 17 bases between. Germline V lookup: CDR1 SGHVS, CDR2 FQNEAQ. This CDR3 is CASSLDLEGLVTGELFF. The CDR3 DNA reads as TGTGCCAGCAGCTTAGACTTAGAGGGCCTGGTAACCGGGGAGCTGTTTTTT.

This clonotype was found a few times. Here the CDR3 DNA reads TGTGCCAGCAGCTTAAGGGACAACACAGATACGCAGTATTTT. It yields the protein CASSLRDNTDTQYF. This chain uses TRBV7-2 with TRBJ2-3; D possibly corresponds to TRBD1 (6 bases). From germline, CDR1 is SGHTA and CDR2 FQGNSA. The ends were cut back, 2 bases at V and 2 bases at J, with 8 bases in the middle. This CDR3 contains 14 residues.

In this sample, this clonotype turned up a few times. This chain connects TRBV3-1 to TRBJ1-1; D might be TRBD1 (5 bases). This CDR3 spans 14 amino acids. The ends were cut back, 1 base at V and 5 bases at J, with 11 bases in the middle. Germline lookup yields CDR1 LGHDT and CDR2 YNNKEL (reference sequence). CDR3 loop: CASSQAGGTTEAFF. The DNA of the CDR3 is TGTGCCAGCAGCCAAGCCGGGGGTACGACTGAAGCTTTCTTT.

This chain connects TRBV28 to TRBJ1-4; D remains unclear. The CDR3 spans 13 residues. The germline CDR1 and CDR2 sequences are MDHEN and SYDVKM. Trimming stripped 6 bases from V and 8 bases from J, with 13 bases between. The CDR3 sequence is CASRGGFEEKLFF. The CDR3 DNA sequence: TGTGCCAGCAGGGGAGGGTTCGAAGAAAAACTGTTTTTT.

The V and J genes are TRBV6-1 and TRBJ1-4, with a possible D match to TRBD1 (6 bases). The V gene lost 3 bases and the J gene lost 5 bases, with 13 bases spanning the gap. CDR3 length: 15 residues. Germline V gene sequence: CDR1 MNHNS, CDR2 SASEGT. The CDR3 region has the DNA TGTGCCAGCAGTGATATCTCCAGGGGAAATGAAAAACTGTTTTTT. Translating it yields CASSDISRGNEKLFF.

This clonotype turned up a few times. CDR3 bases: TGCAGTGCTAGAAGGTCAGGGGAAAACATTCAGTACTTC. Translation: CSARRSGENIQYF. This rearrangement joins TRBV20-1 to TRBJ2-4; possibly TRBD1 for D (6 bases). Germline assignment: CDR1 DFQATT and CDR2 SNEGSKA (reference sequence). The CDR3 spans 13 residues. The V end was cut by 2 bases, the J end by 5 bases, with 10 bases between.

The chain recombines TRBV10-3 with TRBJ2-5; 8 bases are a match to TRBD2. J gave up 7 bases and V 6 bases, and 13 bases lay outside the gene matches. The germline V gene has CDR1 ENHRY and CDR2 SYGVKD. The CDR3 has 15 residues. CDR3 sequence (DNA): TGTGCCATCAGCGGCCCGAGCGGGGGTGCTGGGACCCAGTACTTC. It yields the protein CAISGPSGGAGTQYF.

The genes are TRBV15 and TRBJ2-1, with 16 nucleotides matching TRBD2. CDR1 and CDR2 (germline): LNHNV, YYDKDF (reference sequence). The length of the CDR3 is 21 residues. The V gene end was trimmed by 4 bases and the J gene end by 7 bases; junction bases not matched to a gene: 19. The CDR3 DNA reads TGTGCCACCAGCACCCCATGGAAGAACAGGGGACTAGCGGGAGGGGAAAATGAGCAGTTCTTC. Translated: CATSTPWKNRGLAGGENEQFF.

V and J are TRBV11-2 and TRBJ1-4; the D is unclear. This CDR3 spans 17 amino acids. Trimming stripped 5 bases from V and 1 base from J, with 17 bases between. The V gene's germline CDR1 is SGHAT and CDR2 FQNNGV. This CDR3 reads CASSPRYWARTNEKLFF. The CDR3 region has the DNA TGTGCCAGCAGCCCACGCTACTGGGCCAGAACTAATGAAAAACTGTTTTTT.

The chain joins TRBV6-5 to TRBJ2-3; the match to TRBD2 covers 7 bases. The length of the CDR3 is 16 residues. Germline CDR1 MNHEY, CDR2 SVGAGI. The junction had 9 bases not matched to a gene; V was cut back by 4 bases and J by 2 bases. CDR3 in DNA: TGTGCCAGCAGTTCTTCAGCGGGGTTTACCACAGATACGCAGTATTTT. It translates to CASSSSAGFTTDTQYF.

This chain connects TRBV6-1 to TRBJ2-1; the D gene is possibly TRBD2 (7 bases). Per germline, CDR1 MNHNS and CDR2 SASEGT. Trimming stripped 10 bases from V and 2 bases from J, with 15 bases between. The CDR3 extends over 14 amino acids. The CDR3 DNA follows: TGTGCCATCGGTGGCGGGGGCCCCTACAATGAGCAGTTCTTC. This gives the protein CAIGGGGPYNEQFF.

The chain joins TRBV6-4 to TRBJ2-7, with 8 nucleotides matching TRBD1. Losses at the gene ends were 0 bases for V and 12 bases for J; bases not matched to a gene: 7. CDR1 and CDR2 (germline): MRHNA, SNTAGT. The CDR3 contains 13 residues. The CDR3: CASSDSTGGRWYF. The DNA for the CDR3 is TGTGCCAGCAGTGACTCTACAGGGGGTAGGTGGTACTTC.

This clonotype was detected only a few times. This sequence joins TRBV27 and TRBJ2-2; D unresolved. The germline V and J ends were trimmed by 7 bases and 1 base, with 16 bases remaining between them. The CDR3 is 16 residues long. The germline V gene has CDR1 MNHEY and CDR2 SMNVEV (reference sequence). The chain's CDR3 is CASIEKPMGNTGELFF. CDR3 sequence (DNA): TGTGCCAGCATAGAGAAGCCAATGGGGAACACCGGGGAGCTGTTTTTT.

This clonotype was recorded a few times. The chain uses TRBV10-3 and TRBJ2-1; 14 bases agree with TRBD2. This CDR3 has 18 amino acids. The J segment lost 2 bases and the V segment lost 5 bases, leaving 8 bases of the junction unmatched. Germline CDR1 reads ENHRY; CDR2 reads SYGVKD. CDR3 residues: CAISPGTSGGKTYNEQFF. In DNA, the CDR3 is TGTGCCATCAGTCCCGGGACTAGCGGGGGAAAGACCTACAATGAGCAGTTCTTC.

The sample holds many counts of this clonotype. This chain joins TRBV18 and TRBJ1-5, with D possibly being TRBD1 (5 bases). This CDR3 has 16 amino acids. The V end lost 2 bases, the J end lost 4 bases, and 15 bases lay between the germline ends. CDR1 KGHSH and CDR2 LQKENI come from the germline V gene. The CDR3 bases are TGTGCCAGCTCACCATCGGGGGGGGTGAGGAATCAGCCCCAGCATTTT. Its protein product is CASSPSGGVRNQPQHF.

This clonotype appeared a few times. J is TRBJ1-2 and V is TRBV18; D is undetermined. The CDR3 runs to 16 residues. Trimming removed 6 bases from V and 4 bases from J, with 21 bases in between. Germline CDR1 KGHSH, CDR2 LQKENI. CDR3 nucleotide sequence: TGTGCCAGCTCCATCGGAGGCCATAGAGGGAGCTATGGCTACACCTTC. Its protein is CASSIGGHRGSYGYTF.

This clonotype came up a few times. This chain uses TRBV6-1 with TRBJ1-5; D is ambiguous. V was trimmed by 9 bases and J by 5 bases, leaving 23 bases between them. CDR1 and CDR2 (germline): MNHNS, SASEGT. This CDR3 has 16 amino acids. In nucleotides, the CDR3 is TGTGCCAGTATTCGGGAAGCCGGGGTGGGCGATCAGCCCCAGCATTTT. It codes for CASIREAGVGDQPQHF.

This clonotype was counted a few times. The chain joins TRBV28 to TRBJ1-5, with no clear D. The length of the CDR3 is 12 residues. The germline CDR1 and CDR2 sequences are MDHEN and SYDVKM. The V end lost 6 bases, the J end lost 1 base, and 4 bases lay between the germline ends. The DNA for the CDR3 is TGTGCCAGCAGGTCCAGCAATCAGCCCCAGCATTTT. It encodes CASRSSNQPQHF.